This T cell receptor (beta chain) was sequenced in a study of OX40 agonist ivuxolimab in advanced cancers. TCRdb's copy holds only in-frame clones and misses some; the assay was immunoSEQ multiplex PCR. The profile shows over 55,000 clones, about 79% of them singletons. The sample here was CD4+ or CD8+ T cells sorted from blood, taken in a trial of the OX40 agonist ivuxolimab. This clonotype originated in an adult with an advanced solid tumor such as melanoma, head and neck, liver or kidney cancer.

CDR3 residues: CASSNQPQHF. DNA of the CDR3: TGTGCCAGTAGTAATCAGCCCCAGCATTTT. This sequence joins TRBV19 and TRBJ1-5; no clear D gene. V lost 4 bases, J lost 5 bases, and 0 bases lay in between. Germline V gives CDR1 LNHDA, CDR2 SQIVND (reference sequence). The CDR3 consists of 10 residues.